Below are 29 T cell receptor beta chains sequenced from a single sample in a study of shared clonotypes between healthy human individuals. Sequenced by immunoSEQ multiplex PCR; TCRdb stores in-frame clones only, minus some. Altogether hundreds of thousands of clones are present, 75% to 85% being singletons, with the ten largest covering about 13%. Sequenced material: PBMCs. The receptor source for this set is a woman in her thirties or forties in good health. Some clones in this sample may be carry-over from other donors' samples.

The chain uses TRBV27 and TRBJ2-1; 10 positions match TRBD2. Germline V gives CDR1 MNHEY, CDR2 SMNVEV (reference sequence). The CDR3 is 16 amino acids. V lost 8 bases to trimming and J lost 4 bases; unmatched junction nucleotides: 11. CDR3: CASFPSSGRGYNEQFF. CDR3 nucleotides: TGTGCCAGCTTTCCCTCTAGCGGGAGAGGGTACAATGAGCAGTTCTTC.

The V and J genes are TRBV5-1 and TRBJ2-5; D may be TRBD1 or TRBD2 (5 bases each). Germline CDR1 and CDR2: SGHRS and YFSETQ. The CDR3 totals 14 residues. Trimming cost V 0 bases and J 2 bases, with 8 bases left between them. CDR3 bases: TGCGCCAGCAGCTTGGCGGGGACGCAAGAGACCCAGTACTTC. Encoded protein: CASSLAGTQETQYF.

Turning to this clone: The sample carries other DNA sequences with the same CDR3. The J gene is TRBJ1-2, the V gene TRBV30; perhaps TRBD1 as D (5 bases). V shed 3 bases and J shed 1 base, with 12 bases lying between them. The length of the CDR3 is 14 residues. In germline, CDR1 is GTSNPN, CDR2 SVGIG (reference sequence). The CDR3, as DNA: TGTGCCTGGAGCGTTCAGGGCAGTAACTATGGCTACACCTTC. Its translation: CAWSVQGSNYGYTF.

V and J are TRBV7-9 and TRBJ2-7; 8 positions match TRBD1. Trimming took 5 bases from V and 3 from J; bases not matched to a gene: 9. Germline assignment: CDR1 SEHNR and CDR2 FQNEAQ (reference sequence). CDR3 length: 15 residues. The CDR3 reads CASSRGQEGIYEQYF. Written as DNA, the CDR3 is TGTGCCAGCAGCCGGGGACAGGAAGGTATCTACGAGCAGTACTTC.

Details on this clone: A junction end diverges from the germline sequence, so it may reflect a read error. The chain combines TRBV7-8 with TRBJ2-7; TRBD2 matches at 8 bases. The length of the CDR3 is 16 residues. Germline-derived CDR1 and CDR2 are SGHVS and FQNEAQ. CDR3 coding DNA: TGTGCCAGCAGATTAGATGAGTCTAGCGGGCTCTACGAGCAGTACTTC. Translating it yields CASRLDESSGLYEQYF.

The chain uses TRBV5-4 and TRBJ2-5; 8 bases agree with TRBD1. V lost 4 bases, J lost 1 base, and 6 bases stayed unmatched. The CDR3 extends over 15 amino acids. Germline CDR1 and CDR2: SGHNT and YYREEE (reference sequence). Here the CDR3 DNA reads TGTGCCAGCAGCGGGGGACAGGACCCCCAAGAGACCCAGTACTTC. Encoded protein: CASSGGQDPQETQYF.

This chain connects TRBV7-3 to TRBJ2-3; no clear D gene. The CDR3 length is 12 residues. Trimming took 4 bases from V and 6 from J, leaving 8 bases between them. Germline V gives CDR1 SGHTA, CDR2 FQGTGA. In DNA, the CDR3 is TGTGCCAGCAGCTCCCCCGGGGATACGCAGTATTTT. Protein product: CASSSPGDTQYF.

The chain couples TRBV30 to TRBJ1-1; 8 nucleotides match TRBD1. Trimming cost V 4 bases and J 4 bases; bases outside gene matches: 14. In germline, CDR1 is GTSNPN, CDR2 SVGIG (reference sequence). The CDR3 loop spans 16 amino acids. The CDR3 DNA reads TGTGCCTGGACTATCGACAGGGGACCAGGGAGCACTGAAGCTTTCTTT. It codes for CAWTIDRGPGSTEAFF.

Here the CDR3 reads CARSLAKVAPEAPSTDTQYF. CDR3 in DNA: TGTGCCAGAAGCTTGGCCAAGGTAGCCCCAGAGGCTCCTAGCACAGATACGCAGTATTTT. This chain links TRBV5-3 with TRBJ2-3, with D uncertain. TRBV5-3 is noted as an ORF with a role that remains uncertain. Trimming stripped 0 bases from V and 0 bases from J, with 23 bases between. This CDR3 is 20 amino acids long.

This sequence joins TRBV29-1 and TRBJ2-2, with TRBD1 matching over 8 bases. From germline, CDR1 is SQVTM and CDR2 ANQGSEA. Trimming removed 4 bases from V and 4 bases from J; junction bases left unmatched: 5. The CDR3 length is 14 residues. The CDR3 protein is CSVVGTGATGELFF. The CDR3 nucleotides are TGCAGCGTTGTTGGGACAGGCGCCACCGGGGAGCTGTTTTTT.

The chain combines TRBV13 with TRBJ2-7; 11 bases agree with TRBD1. Germline CDR1 is PRHDT and CDR2 is FYEKMQ (reference sequence). CDR3 length: 14 amino acids. Trimming at V came to 6 bases and at J to 7 bases, leaving 8 bases not matched to a gene. As DNA, the CDR3 is TGTGCCAGCAGTCACGGGACAGGGGGGAATGAGCAGTACTTC. The encoded protein is CASSHGTGGNEQYF.

This chain joins TRBV27 and TRBJ2-5; no clear D gene. The ends were cut back, 5 bases at V and 5 bases at J, with 24 bases in the middle. The germline gives CDR1 MNHEY, CDR2 SMNVEV (reference sequence). CDR3 length: 17 amino acids. CDR3 region: CASSRRSGEGIRETQYF. The CDR3 DNA is TGTGCCAGCAGTAGAAGATCAGGAGAAGGTATTAGGGAGACCCAGTACTTC.

The V and J genes are TRBV5-6 and TRBJ1-2; no definite D call. The CDR3 runs 14 residues. CDR1 SGHDT and CDR2 YYEEEE come from the germline V gene. V was clipped by 0 bases and J by 8 bases, with 14 bases between them. CDR3 sequence reads: CASSLGGAGGGYTF. CDR3 DNA: TGTGCCAGCAGCTTGGGTGGCGCAGGCGGCGGCTACACCTTC.

Of note for this clone: Other DNA sequences in the same sample also yield this CDR3. This chain uses TRBV2 with TRBJ2-5; TRBD2 agrees at 14 bases. V lost 4 bases to trimming and J lost 5 bases; unmatched junction nucleotides: 0. The CDR3 spans 14 residues. Germline CDR1 is SNHLY and CDR2 is FYNNEI. CDR3 sequence reads: CASSGLAGGETQYF. CDR3 DNA sequence: TGTGCCAGCAGTGGACTAGCGGGAGGGGAGACCCAGTACTTC.

The genes are TRBV28 and TRBJ1-5; D not certain. The CDR3 loop spans 11 amino acids. V dropped 10 bases and J dropped 4 bases, with 8 bases sitting between them. Per the germline V gene, CDR1 is MDHEN and CDR2 is SYDVKM. CDR3: CATDGNQPQHF. The CDR3, as DNA: TGTGCCACCGATGGGAATCAGCCCCAGCATTTT.

This sequence joins TRBV10-3 and TRBJ1-1, with D tentatively TRBD1 (5 bases). The CDR3 spans 15 residues. V was clipped by 8 bases and J by 0 bases, with 16 bases between them. Looked up from germline, CDR1 is ENHRY and CDR2 is SYGVKD. CDR3 region: CAIADTRDVNTEAFF. In nucleotides, the CDR3 is TGTGCCATCGCCGATACGCGGGACGTGAACACTGAAGCTTTCTTT.

The V call is TRBV15, the J call TRBJ2-1; 8 positions match TRBD2. The CDR3 consists of 18 residues. The V gene end was trimmed by 1 base and the J gene end by 7 bases; junction bases not matched to a gene: 15. Per germline, CDR1 LNHNV and CDR2 YYDKDF (reference sequence). The CDR3: CATSRARVSGTLFNEQFF. The DNA for the CDR3 is TGTGCCACCAGCAGAGCCCGGGTTAGCGGGACCCTTTTTAATGAGCAGTTCTTC.

The count of this clone is one. This chain uses TRBV6-6 with TRBJ2-3; 7 bases are shared with TRBD2. After removal of 11 bases from V and 5 bases from J, the junction contained 10 bases not matched to a gene. This CDR3 has 13 residues. CDR1 is MNHNY and CDR2 is SVGAGI in the germline V gene (reference sequence). CDR3 bases: TGTGCCGCCGGGGCGGGAGCGATAGATACGCAGTATTTT. Protein product: CAAGAGAIDTQYF.

Worth noting for this clone: The sample carries other DNA sequences with the same CDR3. The V call is TRBV7-2, the J call TRBJ1-5, with no clear D. CDR1 and CDR2 (germline): SGHTA, FQGNSA. The ends were cut back, 1 base at V and 2 bases at J, with 3 bases in the middle. This CDR3 contains 13 residues. CDR3: CASSLGRNQPQHF. The CDR3 DNA sequence: TGTGCCAGCAGCTTAGGACGCAATCAGCCCCAGCATTTT.

This clone was counted only a few times. The V call is TRBV7-2, the J call TRBJ2-3, with 7 bases fitting TRBD1. The V gene's germline CDR1 is SGHTA and CDR2 FQGNSA. Unmatched junction bases numbered 7, after V lost 4 bases and J lost 6 bases. The CDR3 is 14 amino acids. CDR3 in DNA: TGTGCCAGCAGCTCGACAGGGCACGGGGATACGCAGTATTTT. Its protein product is CASSSTGHGDTQYF.

V usage is TRBV7-9 and J usage is TRBJ1-1; TRBD1 agrees at 8 bases. Germline trimming cut 0 bases from V and 12 bases from J; bases unmatched to any gene: 6. The CDR3 spans 13 residues. CDR1 is SEHNR, CDR2 FQNEAQ, per germline (reference sequence). CDR3 protein: CASSLAWTGKTFF. For the CDR3, the DNA is TGTGCCAGCAGCTTAGCGTGGACAGGGAAAACTTTCTTT. The variable domain in full, completed from reference TRBV7-9 and TRBJ1-1, reads DTGVSQNPRHKITKRGQNVTFRCDPISEHNRLYWYRQTLGQGPEFLTYFQNEAQLEKSRLLSDRFSAERPKGSFSTLEIQRTEQGDSAMYLCASSLAWTGKTFFGQGTRLTVV.

This chain connects TRBV7-2 to TRBJ1-2; TRBD1 agrees at 9 bases. This CDR3 has 13 amino acids. The germline V gene has CDR1 SGHTA and CDR2 FQGNSA. V shed 3 bases, J shed 8 bases, and the junction held 4 bases outside the gene matches. CDR3 in DNA: TGTGCCAGCAGCTTGACAGGGGGAGAAGGCTACACCTTC. Residues: CASSLTGGEGYTF.

The V call is TRBV5-5, the J call TRBJ2-2, with TRBD2 matching over 7 bases. The CDR3 is 14 residues long. J was trimmed by 1 base and V by 7 bases; bases with no gene match: 4. Germline CDR1 SGHKS, CDR2 YYEKEE (reference sequence). CDR3: CASWVAGNTGELFF. Here the CDR3 DNA reads TGTGCCAGCTGGGTAGCGGGGAACACCGGGGAGCTGTTTTTT.

The rearrangement links TRBV9 to TRBJ2-5; TRBD2 matches at 12 bases. From germline, CDR1 is SGDLS and CDR2 YYNGEE. Trimming took 3 bases from V and 5 from J; bases not matched to a gene: 8. The CDR3 runs to 16 residues. The CDR3 loop is CASSAPGLAGSETQYF. The CDR3 DNA sequence: TGTGCCAGCAGCGCTCCCGGACTAGCGGGATCGGAGACCCAGTACTTC. The variable domain in full, completed from reference TRBV9 and TRBJ2-5, reads DSGVTQTPKHLITATGQRVTLRCSPRSGDLSVYWYQQSLDQGLQFLIQYYNGEERAKGNILERFSAQQFPDLHSELNLSSLELGDSALYFCASSAPGLAGSETQYFGPGTRLLVL.

As for this clone: One junction end does not reproduce the germline sequence, and a read error may be involved. The chain combines TRBV4-2 with TRBJ1-2; D is ambiguous. CDR1 and CDR2 (germline): LGHNA, YNFKEQ. The CDR3 length is 13 residues. The CDR3 region has the DNA TGTGCCAGCAGCGAAGAGGGCAACTATGGCTACACCTTC. This gives the protein CASSEEGNYGYTF.

This clone was counted once. The CDR3 loop is CASSQTSTYNEQFF. The CDR3 DNA is TGTGCCAGCAGCCAAACTAGTACCTACAATGAGCAGTTCTTC. The chain combines TRBV27 with TRBJ2-1; D is perhaps TRBD2 (5 bases). Germline values: CDR1 MNHEY, CDR2 SMNVEV (reference sequence). The V end was cut by 6 bases, the J end by 2 bases, with 11 bases between. The CDR3 sequence is 14 residues long.

As regards this clone: One end of the junction does not line up with germline, which may come from a read error. CDR3: CASSLVASGSAGELFF. The CDR3 DNA follows: TGTGCTAGCAGCTTAGTGGCTAGCGGGAGTGCCGGGGAGCTGTTTTTT. This sequence joins TRBV7-7 and TRBJ2-2; 10 positions agree with TRBD2. The germline V gene has CDR1 SSHAT and CDR2 FNYEAQ (reference sequence). This CDR3 region has 16 residues.

The chain links TRBV6-6 to TRBJ1-4; TRBD1 matches at 9 bases. The J segment lost 8 bases and the V segment lost 2 bases, leaving 9 bases of the junction unmatched. The CDR3 has 16 residues. CDR1 MNHNY and CDR2 SVGAGI come from the germline V gene (reference sequence). The DNA of the CDR3 is TGTGCCAGCAGTTACCGGGGACAGGGATCTGTAGAAAAACTGTTTTTT. It translates to CASSYRGQGSVEKLFF.

This sequence joins TRBV19 and TRBJ2-3; D may match TRBD1 or TRBD2 (5 bases each). The length of the CDR3 is 16 residues. V dropped 5 bases and J dropped 1 base, with 16 bases sitting between them. CDR1 is LNHDA, CDR2 SQIVND, per germline (reference sequence). The CDR3 reads CASSLGESVGTDTQYF. In DNA, the CDR3 is TGTGCCAGTAGTCTGGGGGAGTCCGTGGGCACAGATACGCAGTATTTT.